This entry features one T cell receptor (beta chain) sequence. In this sample, this clone turned up once. The antigen it recognizes is unknown. No qualities accompany the bases; no much larger clone lies one base away. The donors were included in the validation cohort of over a hundred subjects, a group kept apart from the approximately 690-subject first cohort. CDR1 SGHAT and CDR2 FQNNGV are derived from the germline V gene. The cysteine opens and the phenylalanine closes a CDR3 of 15 amino acids. Only CDR3 DNA is held: 45 bases, read in frame from base 1. Trimming costs V 1 base and J 0 bases, and their ends lie 7 bases apart. This specimen belongs to a study of cytomegalovirus exposure and HLA in healthy donors (TCRdb year 2017). Describing the broader study: A later analysis indicated that the 120 or so validation repertoires were generated on the platform also employed for the roughly 720 repertoires of the first cohort. The study aimed to test whether signatures of past pathogen exposure could be identified by cataloging public T cell receptors. In addition to the first cohort of approximately 650 subjects, a separate validation cohort of 120 different subjects was used. The study combined high-throughput TCR immunosequencing, statistical association of individual TCRs with disease status, and machine learning to predict cytomegalovirus infection status.

Paper-wide results and their limitations: It was suggested by the authors that the approach could potentially be generalized to other disease states and immunological phenotypes. Three of the identified cytomegalovirus-associated TCR beta chains were confirmed in vitro to be specific for cytomegalovirus antigens. The classifier was reported to diagnose cytomegalovirus status with high specificity and sensitivity in both the original and validation cohorts. In a later analysis, TCRs clustered in the first cohort were found to also tend to co-occur in the roughly 130 validation repertoires, with 90% to 95% of cluster scores above 0. While some public TCRs were present in many individuals, most TCR sequences turned up only very rarely across donors. All 120 or so repertoires were used to score co-occurrence in the validation cohort in a later analysis, because that analysis had no HLA typing for the cohort. A total of roughly 160 TCR beta chains were listed by the study as associated with cytomegalovirus.

Library generation was performed with the immunoSEQ multiplex PCR assay. On the study's bioinformatics: A statistical classification framework was developed to diagnose cytomegalovirus status using the catalog of TCR beta chain sequences. Not all clones reach the TCRdb copy of this immuneACCESS table, which keeps in-frame sequences only. Checked studies attribute under half of the gap to unresolved V genes and leave the rest unexplained. D and trimming come from the DNA, and the V and J calls and clone size come from that table. The sample table holds 100,000 to 150,000 clones, of which 85% to 90% were seen once. About 1.1% of the sample is in the top ten clones.

The receptor's source is a woman aged 18-29 years in good health and CMV-seronegative. The sequencing sample was made of PBMCs. The rearranged segments are TRBV11-2 and TRBJ1-5; a confident D gene designation cannot be given. The DNA is TGTGCCAGCAGCTTAGTTTCGGGTAGCAATCAGCCCCAGCATTTT. It translates to CASSLVSGSNQPQHF.